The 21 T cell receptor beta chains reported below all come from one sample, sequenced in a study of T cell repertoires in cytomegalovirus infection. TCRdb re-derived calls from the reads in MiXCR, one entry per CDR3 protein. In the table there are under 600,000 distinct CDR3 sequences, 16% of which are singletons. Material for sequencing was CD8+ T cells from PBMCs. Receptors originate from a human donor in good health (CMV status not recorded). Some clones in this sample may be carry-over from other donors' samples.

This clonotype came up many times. CDR3 in DNA: TGTGCCAGCAGCTTGCAGCGGGAGTCCGACGAGCAGTACTTC. Translating gives CASSLQRESDEQYF. The rearrangement uses TRBV7-9 and TRBJ2-7, with TRBD2 identical over 8 bases. J was trimmed by 5 bases and V by 3 bases; bases with no gene match: 6. Germline CDR1 and CDR2: SEHNR and FQNEAQ (reference sequence). The CDR3 covers 14 residues.

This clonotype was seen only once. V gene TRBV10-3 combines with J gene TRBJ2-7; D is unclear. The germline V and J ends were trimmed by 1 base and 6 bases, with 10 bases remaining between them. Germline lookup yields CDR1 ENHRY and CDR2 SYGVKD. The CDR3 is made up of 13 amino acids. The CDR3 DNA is TGTGCCATCAGTGAGTTAAATAGCACCGAGCAGTACTTC. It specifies CAISELNSTEQYF.

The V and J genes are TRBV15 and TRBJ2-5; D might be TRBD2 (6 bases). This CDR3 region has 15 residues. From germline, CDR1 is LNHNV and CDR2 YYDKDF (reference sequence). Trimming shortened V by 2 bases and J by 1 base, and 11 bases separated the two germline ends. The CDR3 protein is CATSRWGDLQETQYF. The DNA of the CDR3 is TGTGCCACCAGCAGATGGGGGGACCTCCAAGAGACCCAGTACTTC.

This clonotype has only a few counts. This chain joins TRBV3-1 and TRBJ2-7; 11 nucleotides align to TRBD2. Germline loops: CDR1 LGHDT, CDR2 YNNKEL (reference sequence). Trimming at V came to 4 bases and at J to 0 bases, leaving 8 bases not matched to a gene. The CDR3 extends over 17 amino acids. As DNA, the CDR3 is TGTGCCAGCAGCCCCGGGACTAGCGGTTTGCTCTCCTACGAGCAGTACTTC. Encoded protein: CASSPGTSGLLSYEQYF.

The CDR3 loop is CASSIRLAGGSPHNEQFF. In DNA, the CDR3 is TGTGCCAGTAGTATACGGCTAGCGGGAGGGTCCCCTCACAATGAGCAGTTCTTC. The V call is TRBV19, the J call TRBJ2-1; TRBD2 matches 12 bases. CDR3 length: 18 amino acids. CDR1 and CDR2 from the germline V gene are LNHDA and SQIVND (reference sequence). V lost 2 bases to trimming and J lost 5 bases; unmatched junction nucleotides: 10.

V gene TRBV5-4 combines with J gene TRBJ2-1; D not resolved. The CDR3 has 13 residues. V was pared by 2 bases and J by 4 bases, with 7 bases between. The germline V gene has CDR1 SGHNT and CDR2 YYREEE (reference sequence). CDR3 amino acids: CASSFSQYNEQFF. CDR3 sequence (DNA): TGTGCCAGCAGCTTCTCCCAGTACAATGAGCAGTTCTTC.

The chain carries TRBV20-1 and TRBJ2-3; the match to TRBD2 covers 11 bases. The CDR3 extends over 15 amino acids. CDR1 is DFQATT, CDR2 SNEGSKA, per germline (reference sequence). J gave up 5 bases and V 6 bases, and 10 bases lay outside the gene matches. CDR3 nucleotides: TGCAGTGCAATTCTAGCGGGAGGCCGAGGAGATACGCAGTATTTT. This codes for CSAILAGGRGDTQYF.

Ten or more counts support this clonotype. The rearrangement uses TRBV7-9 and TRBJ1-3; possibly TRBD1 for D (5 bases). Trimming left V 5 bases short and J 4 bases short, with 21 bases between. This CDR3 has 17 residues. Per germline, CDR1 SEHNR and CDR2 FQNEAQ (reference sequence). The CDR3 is CASSPSVRRGAGNTIYF. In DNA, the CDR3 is TGTGCCAGCAGCCCGTCCGTACGAAGGGGCGCGGGAAACACCATATATTTT.

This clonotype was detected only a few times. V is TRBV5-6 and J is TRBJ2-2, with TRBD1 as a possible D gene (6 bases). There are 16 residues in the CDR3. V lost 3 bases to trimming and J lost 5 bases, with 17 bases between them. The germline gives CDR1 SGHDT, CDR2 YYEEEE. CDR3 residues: CASSWETRGRTGELFF. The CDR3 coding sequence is TGTGCCAGCAGCTGGGAGACCAGGGGCCGAACCGGGGAGCTGTTTTTT.

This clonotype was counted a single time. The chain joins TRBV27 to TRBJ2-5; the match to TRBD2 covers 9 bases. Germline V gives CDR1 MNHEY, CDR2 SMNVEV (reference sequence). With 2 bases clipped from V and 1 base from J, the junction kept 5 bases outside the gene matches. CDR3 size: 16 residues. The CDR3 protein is CASSLGREGLQETQYF. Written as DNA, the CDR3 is TGTGCCAGCAGTTTAGGGCGGGAGGGCCTCCAAGAGACCCAGTACTTC.

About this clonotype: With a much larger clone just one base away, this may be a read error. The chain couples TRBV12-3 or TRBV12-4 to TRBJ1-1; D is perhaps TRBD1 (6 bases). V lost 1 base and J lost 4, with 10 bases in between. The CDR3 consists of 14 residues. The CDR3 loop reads CASSLVRGITEAFF. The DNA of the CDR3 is TGTGCCAGCAGTTTAGTCAGGGGTATCACTGAAGCTTTCTTT.

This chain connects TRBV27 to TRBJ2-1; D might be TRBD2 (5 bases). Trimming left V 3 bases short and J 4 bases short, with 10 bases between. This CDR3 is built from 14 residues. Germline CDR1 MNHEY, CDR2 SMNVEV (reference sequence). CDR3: CASSLAAEYNEQFF. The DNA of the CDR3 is TGTGCCAGCAGTTTGGCAGCGGAGTACAATGAGCAGTTCTTC.

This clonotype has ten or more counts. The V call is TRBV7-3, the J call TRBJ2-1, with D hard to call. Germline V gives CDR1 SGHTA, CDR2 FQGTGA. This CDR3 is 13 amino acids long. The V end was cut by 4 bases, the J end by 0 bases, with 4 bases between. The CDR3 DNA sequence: TGTGCCAGCAGCTCACCCTCCTACAATGAGCAGTTCTTC. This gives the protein CASSSPSYNEQFF.

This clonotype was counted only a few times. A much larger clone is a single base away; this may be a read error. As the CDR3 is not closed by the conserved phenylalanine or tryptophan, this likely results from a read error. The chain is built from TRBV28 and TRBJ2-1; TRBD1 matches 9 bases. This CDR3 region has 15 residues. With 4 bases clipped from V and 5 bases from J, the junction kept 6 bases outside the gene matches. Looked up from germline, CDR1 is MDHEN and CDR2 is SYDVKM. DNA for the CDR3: TGTGCCAGCAGTTGGGGCGGGACAGGGAACAATGAGCAGTTCTTA. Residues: CASSWGGTGNNEQFL.

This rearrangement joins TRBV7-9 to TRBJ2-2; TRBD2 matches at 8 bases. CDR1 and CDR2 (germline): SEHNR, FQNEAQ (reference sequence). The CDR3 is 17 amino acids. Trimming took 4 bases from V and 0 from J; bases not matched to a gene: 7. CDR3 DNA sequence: TGTGCCAGCAGCTCCGGGACTAGTTCCACGAACACCGGGGAGCTGTTTTTT. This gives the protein CASSSGTSSTNTGELFF.

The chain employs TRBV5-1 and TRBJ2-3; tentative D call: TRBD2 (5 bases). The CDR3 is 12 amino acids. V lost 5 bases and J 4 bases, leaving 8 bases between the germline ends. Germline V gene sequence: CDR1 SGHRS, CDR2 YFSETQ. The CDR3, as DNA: TGCGCCAGCAGTTGGCGGGCAGATACGCAGTATTTT. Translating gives CASSWRADTQYF.

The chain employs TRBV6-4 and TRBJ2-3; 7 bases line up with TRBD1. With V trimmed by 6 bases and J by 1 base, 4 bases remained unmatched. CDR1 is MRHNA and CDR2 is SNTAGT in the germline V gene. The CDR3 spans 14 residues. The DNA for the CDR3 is TGTGCCAGCAGGGTGACAGGGTGCACAGATACGCAGTATTTT. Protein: CASRVTGCTDTQYF.

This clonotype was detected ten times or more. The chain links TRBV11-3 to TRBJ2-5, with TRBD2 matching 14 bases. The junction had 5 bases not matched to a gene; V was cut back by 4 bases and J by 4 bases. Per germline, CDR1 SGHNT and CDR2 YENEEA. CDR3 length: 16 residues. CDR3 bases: TGTGCCAGCAGCTCAGGACTAGCGGGGGGCGGAGAGACCCAGTACTTC. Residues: CASSSGLAGGGETQYF.

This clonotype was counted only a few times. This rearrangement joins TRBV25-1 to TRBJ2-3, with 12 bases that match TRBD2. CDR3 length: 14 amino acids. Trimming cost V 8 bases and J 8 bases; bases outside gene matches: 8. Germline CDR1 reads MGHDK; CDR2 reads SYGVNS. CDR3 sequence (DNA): TGTGCCAGCGGCCTAGCGGGGGGGCCGGGTACGCAGTATTTT. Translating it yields CASGLAGGPGTQYF.

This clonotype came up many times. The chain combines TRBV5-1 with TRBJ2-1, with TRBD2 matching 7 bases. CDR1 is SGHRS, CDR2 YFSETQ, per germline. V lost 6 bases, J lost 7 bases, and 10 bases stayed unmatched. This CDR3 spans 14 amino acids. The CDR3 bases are TGCGCCAGCACCTGGGGGGGGAAAGGGAATGAGCAGTTCTTC. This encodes CASTWGGKGNEQFF.

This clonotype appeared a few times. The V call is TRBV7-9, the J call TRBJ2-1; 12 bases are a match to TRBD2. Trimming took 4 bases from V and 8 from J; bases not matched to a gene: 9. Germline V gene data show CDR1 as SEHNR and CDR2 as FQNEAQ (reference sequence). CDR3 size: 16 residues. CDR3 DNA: TGTGCCAGCAGCTCCGAGCTAGCGGGAGGGCCGTATGAGCAGTTCTTC. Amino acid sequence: CASSSELAGGPYEQFF.